This TCR beta chain was profiled in a study of blood T cell repertoires in COVID-19. As for the study in general: Spain, Italy and the United States supplied samples that represented acute and convalescent COVID-19.

Germline values: CDR1 GTSNPN, CDR2 SVGIG (reference sequence). After removal of 3 bases from V and 8 bases from J, the junction contained 15 bases not matched to a gene. The CDR3 covers 17 residues. Authors' data handling: How many nucleated cells were present was estimated from reference gene primer amplification. The method was immunoSEQ multiplex PCR; TCRdb's version includes in-frame clones alone and lacks a portion of them. That table furnishes V, J and clone size, whereas the DNA furnished D and trimming. Among approximately 250,000 clones listed, approximately 90% were seen once. The sequencing input was peripheral blood. The receptor was derived from a man younger than 45 who had recovered from COVID-19. The rearrangement joins TRBV30 to TRBJ1-6; 8 bases map to TRBD1. The CDR3 is CAWRYLDRGVSDSPLHF. The DNA of the CDR3 is TGTGCCTGGAGATACCTAGACAGGGGAGTTTCTGATTCACCCCTCCACTTT.